What follows describes a single T cell receptor beta chain. Other DNA sequences from this sample encode an identical CDR3 as well. Residents of about two dozen US areas, aged about 18 to 89 years, made up the participants. The sample comes from a study of blood T cell repertoires in COVID-19. TCRdb's copy holds only in-frame clones and misses some; the assay was immunoSEQ multiplex PCR. Among 210,000 or so clones listed, 80% were seen once. The J segment lost 1 base and the V segment lost 2 bases, leaving 0 bases of the junction unmatched. There are 14 residues in the CDR3. Germline V gives CDR1 KGHSH, CDR2 LQKENI.

This receptor was obtained from a woman in her thirties or forties with acute COVID-19. The genes are TRBV18 and TRBJ1-1; TRBD1 aligns across 8 bases. Material: PBMCs or T cells enriched from blood (not recorded which). Here the CDR3 DNA reads TGTGCCAGCTCACCAGGACAGGGGAACACTGAAGCTTTCTTT. It yields the protein CASSPGQGNTEAFF. Based on the CDR3 plus reference TRBV18 and TRBJ1-1, the full variable domain is NAGVMQNPRHLVRRRGQEARLRCSPMKGHSHVYWYRQLPEEGLKFMVYLQKENIIDESGMPKERFSAEFPKEGPSILRIQQVVRGDSAAYFCASSPGQGNTEAFFGQGTRLTVV.